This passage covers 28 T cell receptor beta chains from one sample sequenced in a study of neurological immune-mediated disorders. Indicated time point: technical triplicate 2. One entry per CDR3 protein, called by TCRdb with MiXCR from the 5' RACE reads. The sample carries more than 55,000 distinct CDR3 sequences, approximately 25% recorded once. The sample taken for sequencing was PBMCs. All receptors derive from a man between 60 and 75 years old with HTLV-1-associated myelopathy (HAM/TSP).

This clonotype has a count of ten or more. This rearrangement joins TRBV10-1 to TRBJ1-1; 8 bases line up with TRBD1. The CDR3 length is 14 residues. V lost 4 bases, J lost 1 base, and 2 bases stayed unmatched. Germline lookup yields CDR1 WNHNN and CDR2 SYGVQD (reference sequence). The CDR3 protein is CASSAGTGNTEAFF. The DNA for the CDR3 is TGCGCCAGCAGTGCCGGGACAGGGAACACTGAAGCTTTCTTT.

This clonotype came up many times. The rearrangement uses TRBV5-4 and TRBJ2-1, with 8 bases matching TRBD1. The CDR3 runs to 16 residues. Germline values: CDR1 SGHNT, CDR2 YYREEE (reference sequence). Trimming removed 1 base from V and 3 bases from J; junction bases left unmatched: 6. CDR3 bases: TGTGCCAGCAGCTTGTATGGACAGGGCAACTACAATGAGCAGTTCTTC. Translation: CASSLYGQGNYNEQFF. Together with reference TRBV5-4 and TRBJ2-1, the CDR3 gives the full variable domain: ETGVTQSPTHLIKTRGQQVTLRCSSQSGHNTVSWYQQALGQGPQFIFQYYREEENGRGNFPPRFSGLQFPNYSSELNVNALELDDSALYLCASSLYGQGNYNEQFFGPGTRLTVL.

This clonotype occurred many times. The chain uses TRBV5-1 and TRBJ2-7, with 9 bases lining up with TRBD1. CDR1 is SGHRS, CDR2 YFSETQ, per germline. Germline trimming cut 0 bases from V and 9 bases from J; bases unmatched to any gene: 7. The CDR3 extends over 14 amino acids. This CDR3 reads CASSLEDRGIGQYF. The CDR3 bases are TGCGCCAGCAGCTTGGAGGACAGGGGCATAGGGCAGTACTTC.

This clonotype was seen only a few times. This chain's CDR3 is CASSVTGDNQPQHF. CDR3 bases: TGTGCCAGTAGTGTTACAGGGGACAATCAGCCCCAGCATTTT. The chain recombines TRBV19 with TRBJ1-5, with 7 bases identical to TRBD1. This CDR3 region has 14 residues. Trimming removed 5 bases from V and 3 bases from J; junction bases left unmatched: 4. The germline V gene has CDR1 LNHDA and CDR2 SQIVND (reference sequence).

CDR3 nucleotides: TGTGCCAGCAGCGTGGGACCGAGAGGCAATGAGCAGTTCTTC. Its protein product is CASSVGPRGNEQFF. The V gene is TRBV9, the J gene TRBJ2-1; D is possibly TRBD1 or TRBD2 (5 bases each). The germline V and J ends were trimmed by 2 bases and 6 bases, with 12 bases remaining between them. CDR1 is SGDLS, CDR2 YYNGEE, per germline. The CDR3 sequence is 14 residues long.

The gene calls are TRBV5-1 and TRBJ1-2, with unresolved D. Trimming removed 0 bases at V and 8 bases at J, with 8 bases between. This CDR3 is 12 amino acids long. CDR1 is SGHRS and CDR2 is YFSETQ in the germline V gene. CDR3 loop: CASSLGREGYTF. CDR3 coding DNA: TGCGCCAGCAGCTTGGGAAGAGAAGGCTACACCTTC.

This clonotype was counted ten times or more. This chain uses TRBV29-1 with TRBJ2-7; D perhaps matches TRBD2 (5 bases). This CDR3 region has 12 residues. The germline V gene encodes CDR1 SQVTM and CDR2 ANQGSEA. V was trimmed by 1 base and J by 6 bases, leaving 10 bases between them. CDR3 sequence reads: CSVEGYAGEQYF. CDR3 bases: TGCAGCGTTGAAGGTTACGCGGGCGAGCAGTACTTC.

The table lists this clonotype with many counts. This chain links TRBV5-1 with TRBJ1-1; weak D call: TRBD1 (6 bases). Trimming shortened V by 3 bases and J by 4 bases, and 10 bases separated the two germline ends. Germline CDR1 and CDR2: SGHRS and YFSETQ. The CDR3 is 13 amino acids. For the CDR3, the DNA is TGCGCCAGCAGCTGGGGGCCTAGCACTGAAGCTTTCTTT. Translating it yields CASSWGPSTEAFF.

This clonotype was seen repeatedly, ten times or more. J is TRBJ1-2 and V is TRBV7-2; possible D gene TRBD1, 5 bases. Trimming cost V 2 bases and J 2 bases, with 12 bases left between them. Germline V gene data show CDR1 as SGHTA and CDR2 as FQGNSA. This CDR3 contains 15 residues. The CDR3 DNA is TGTGCCAGCAGCTTATTTGGGGGACTAAACTATGGCTACACCTTC. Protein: CASSLFGGLNYGYTF.

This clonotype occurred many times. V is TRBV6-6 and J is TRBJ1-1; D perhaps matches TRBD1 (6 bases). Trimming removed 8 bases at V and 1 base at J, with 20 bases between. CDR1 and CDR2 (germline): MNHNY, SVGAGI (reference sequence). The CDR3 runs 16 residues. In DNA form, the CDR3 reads TGTGCCAGCCCCCGCTACTCGGACAGAGAGAACACTGAAGCTTTCTTT. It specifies CASPRYSDRENTEAFF.

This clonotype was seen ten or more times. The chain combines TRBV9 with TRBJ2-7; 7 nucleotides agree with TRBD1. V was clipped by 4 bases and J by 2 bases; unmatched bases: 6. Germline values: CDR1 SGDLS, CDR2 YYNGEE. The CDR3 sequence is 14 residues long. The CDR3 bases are TGTGCCAGCAGCCCCCAGGGACAGACCTACGAGCAGTACTTC. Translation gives CASSPQGQTYEQYF.

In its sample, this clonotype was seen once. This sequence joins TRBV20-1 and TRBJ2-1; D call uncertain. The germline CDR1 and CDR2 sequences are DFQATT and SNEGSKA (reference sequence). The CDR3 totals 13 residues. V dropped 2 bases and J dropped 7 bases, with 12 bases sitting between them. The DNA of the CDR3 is TGCAGTGCTAGAAGCCCTTTAGCAAATGAGCAGTTCTTC. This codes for CSARSPLANEQFF.

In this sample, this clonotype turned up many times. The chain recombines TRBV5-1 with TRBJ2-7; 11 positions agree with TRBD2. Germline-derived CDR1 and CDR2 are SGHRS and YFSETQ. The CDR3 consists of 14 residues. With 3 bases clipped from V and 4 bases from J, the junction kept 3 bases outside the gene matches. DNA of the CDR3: TGCGCCAGCAGCTCCGGGACTAGCGGTTACGAGCAGTACTTC. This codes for CASSSGTSGYEQYF.

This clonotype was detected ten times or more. The CDR3 coding sequence is TGTGCCAGCAGCTTCAAGGTCCAAGGGGAGCAGTTCTTC. Translation gives CASSFKVQGEQFF. This chain uses TRBV7-8 with TRBJ2-1; D gene ambiguous. Trimming pared 3 bases from V and 10 bases from J, leaving 13 bases between. Germline V lookup: CDR1 SGHVS, CDR2 FQNEAQ. The CDR3 is 13 amino acids.

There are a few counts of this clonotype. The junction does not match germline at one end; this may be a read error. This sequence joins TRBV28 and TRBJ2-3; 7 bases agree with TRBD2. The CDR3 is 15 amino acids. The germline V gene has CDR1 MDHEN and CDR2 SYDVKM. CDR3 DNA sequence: TGTGCCAGTAGTTTCGCGGGAGACCGGGTAGATACGCAGTATTTT. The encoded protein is CASSFAGDRVDTQYF.

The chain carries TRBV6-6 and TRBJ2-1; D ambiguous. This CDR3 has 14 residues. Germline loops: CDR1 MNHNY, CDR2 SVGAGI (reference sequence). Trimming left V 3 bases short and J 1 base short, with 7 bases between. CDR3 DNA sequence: TGTGCCAGCAGTTATGCGCGGTCCTACAATGAGCAGTTCTTC. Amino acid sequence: CASSYARSYNEQFF.

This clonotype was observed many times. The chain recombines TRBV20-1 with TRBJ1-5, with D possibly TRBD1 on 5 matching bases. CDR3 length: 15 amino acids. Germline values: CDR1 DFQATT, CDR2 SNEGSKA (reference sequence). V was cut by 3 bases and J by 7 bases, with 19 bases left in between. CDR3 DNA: TGCAGTGCTAGGGTCCGGGGGGTGTCCCAACAGCCCCAGCATTTT. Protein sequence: CSARVRGVSQQPQHF.

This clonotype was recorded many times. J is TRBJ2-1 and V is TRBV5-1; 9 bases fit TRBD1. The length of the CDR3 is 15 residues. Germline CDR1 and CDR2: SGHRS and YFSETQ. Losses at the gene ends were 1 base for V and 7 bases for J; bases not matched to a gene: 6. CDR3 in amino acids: CASSLWTGAGNEQFF. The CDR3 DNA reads TGCGCCAGCAGCTTGTGGACAGGGGCTGGTAATGAGCAGTTCTTC.

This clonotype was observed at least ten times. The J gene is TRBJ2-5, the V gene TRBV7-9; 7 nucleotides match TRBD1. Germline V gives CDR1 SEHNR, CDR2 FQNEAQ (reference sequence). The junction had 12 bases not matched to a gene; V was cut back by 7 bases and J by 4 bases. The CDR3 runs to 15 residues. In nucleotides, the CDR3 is TGTGCCAGCATCCCAGACAGGGAAGGTCGAGAGACCCAGTACTTC. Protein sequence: CASIPDREGRETQYF.

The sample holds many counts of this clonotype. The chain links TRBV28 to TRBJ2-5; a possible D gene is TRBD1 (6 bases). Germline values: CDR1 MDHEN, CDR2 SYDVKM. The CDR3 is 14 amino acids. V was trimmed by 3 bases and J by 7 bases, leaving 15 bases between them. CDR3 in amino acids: CASSFDQGQWTQYF. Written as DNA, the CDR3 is TGTGCCAGCAGTTTTGACCAGGGGCAATGGACCCAGTACTTC.

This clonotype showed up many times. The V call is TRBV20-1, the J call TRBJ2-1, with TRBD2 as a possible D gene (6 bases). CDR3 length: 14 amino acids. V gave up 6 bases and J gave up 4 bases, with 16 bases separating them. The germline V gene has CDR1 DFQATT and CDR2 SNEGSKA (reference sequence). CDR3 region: CSASGGQGYNEQFF. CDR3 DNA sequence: TGCAGTGCGAGTGGAGGGCAGGGTTACAATGAGCAGTTCTTC.

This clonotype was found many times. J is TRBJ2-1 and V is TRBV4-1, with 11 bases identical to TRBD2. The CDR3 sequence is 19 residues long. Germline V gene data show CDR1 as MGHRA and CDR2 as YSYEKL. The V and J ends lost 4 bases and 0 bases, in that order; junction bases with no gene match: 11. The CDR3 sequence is CASSPGLAGGLLSYNEQFF. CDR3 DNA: TGCGCCAGCAGCCCGGGGCTAGCGGGAGGATTACTCTCCTACAATGAGCAGTTCTTC.

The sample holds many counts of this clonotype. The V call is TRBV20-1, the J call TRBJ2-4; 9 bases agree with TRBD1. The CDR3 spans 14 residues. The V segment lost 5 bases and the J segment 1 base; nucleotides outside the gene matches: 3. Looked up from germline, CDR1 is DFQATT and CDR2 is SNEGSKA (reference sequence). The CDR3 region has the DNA TGCAGTGCTCGACAGGGGGATGCCAAAAACATTCAGTACTTC. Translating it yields CSARQGDAKNIQYF.

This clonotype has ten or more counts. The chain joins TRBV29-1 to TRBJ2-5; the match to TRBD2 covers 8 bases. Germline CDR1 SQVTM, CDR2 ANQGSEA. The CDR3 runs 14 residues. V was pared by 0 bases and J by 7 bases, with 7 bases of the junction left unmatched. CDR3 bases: TGCAGCGTTGAAGAAAGCACGGGGGGGGGGACCCAGTACTTC. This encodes CSVEESTGGGTQYF.

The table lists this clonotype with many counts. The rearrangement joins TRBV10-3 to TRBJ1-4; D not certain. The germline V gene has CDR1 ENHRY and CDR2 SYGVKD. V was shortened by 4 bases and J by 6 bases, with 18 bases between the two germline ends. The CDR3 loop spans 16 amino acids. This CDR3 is CAISAAALAGDEKLFF. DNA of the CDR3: TGTGCCATCAGTGCCGCAGCCCTCGCGGGAGATGAAAAACTGTTTTTT.

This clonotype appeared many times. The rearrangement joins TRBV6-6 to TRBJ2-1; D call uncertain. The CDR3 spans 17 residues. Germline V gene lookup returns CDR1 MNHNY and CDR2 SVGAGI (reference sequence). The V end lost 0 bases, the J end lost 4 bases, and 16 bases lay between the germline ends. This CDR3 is CASSYSQSHSQYNEQFF. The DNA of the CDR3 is TGTGCCAGCAGTTACTCCCAATCCCACAGTCAGTACAATGAGCAGTTCTTC.

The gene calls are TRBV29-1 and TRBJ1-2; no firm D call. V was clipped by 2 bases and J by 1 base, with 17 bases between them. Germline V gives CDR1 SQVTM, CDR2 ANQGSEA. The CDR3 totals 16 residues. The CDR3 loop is CSVERVNPTGNYGYTF. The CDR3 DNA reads TGCAGCGTTGAAAGGGTGAACCCGACGGGTAACTATGGCTACACCTTC.

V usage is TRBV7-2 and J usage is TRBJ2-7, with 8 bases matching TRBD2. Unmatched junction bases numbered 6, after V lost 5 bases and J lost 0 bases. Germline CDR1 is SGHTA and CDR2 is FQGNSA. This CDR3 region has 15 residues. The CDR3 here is CASSPIAGSSYEQYF. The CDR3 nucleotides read TGTGCCAGCAGCCCCATAGCGGGATCCTCCTACGAGCAGTACTTC. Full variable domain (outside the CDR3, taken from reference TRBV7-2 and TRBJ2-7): GAGVSQSPSNKVTEKGKDVELRCDPISGHTALYWYRQSLGQGLEFLIYFQGNSAPDKSGLPSDRFSAERTGGSVSTLTIQRTQQEDSAVYLCASSPIAGSSYEQYFGPGTRLTVT.